The sequence of this T cell receptor beta chain was determined in a study of blood T cell repertoires in COVID-19. Overall study: From T cells, B-cell-depleted T cells, or PBMCs came the material, which was cDNA or gDNA.

Produced via immunoSEQ multiplex PCR; TCRdb's table is partial and in-frame only. There are under 65,000 clones in the sample; about 90% occur only once, and roughly 5.3% lies in the top ten. The germline CDR1 and CDR2 sequences are LGHDT and YNNKEL (reference sequence). The length of the CDR3 is 13 residues. The germline V and J ends were trimmed by 0 bases and 9 bases, with 9 bases remaining between them. J is TRBJ2-1 and V is TRBV3-1 (or the pseudogene TRBV3-2); D is ambiguous. The sequence was collected from an elderly man in a cohort sampled during active COVID-19. Input material: peripheral blood. CDR3 region: CASSQEFSPEQFF. CDR3 nucleotides: TGTGCCAGCAGCCAAGAGTTCTCCCCTGAGCAGTTCTTC.